The rows below give T cell receptor beta chains drawn from one sample of a study of T cell repertoires in aging, cancer and after chemotherapy. TCRdb re-derived calls from the multiplex PCR reads in MiXCR, one entry per CDR3 protein. The sample yields 2,000 or so distinct CDR3 sequences, approximately 60% seen once. Sequences were obtained from blood. These TCRs come from a human donor with a solid tumor. CDR3s include the opening cysteine and the closing phenylalanine or tryptophan. D genes are given only for firm matches. Size is stated for part of the rows, as once, few or many counts, or as a class when the clone is expanded.

clone size,D gene,J gene,V gene,CDR3 DNA,CDR3 protein
.,.,TRBJ2-7,TRBV27,TGTGCCAGCAGTTATCGGACAGACTACGAGCAGTACTTC,CASSYRTDYEQYF
.,.,TRBJ2-2,TRBV6-2/TRBV6-3,TGTGCCAGCAGCCTCACCGGGGAGCTGTTTTTT,CASSLTGELFF
.,.,TRBJ2-3,TRBV19,TGTGCCAGTACTAGACACGTCACAGATACGAAGTATTTT,CASTRHVTDTKYF
once,.,TRBJ1-5,TRBV7-6,TGTGCCAGCAGCCGAGAAGGCAATCAGCCCCAGCATTTT,CASSREGNQPQHF
.,TRBD1,TRBJ2-7,TRBV11-2,TGTGCCAGCAGCTTCCCCAGGGGGCGCATCGTCTACGAGCAGTACTTC,CASSFPRGRIVYEQYF
few,.,TRBJ2-5,TRBV19,TGTGCCAGTAGTAGGGACTACCAAGAGACCCAGTACTTC,CASSRDYQETQYF
.,.,TRBJ2-1,TRBV14,TGTGCCAGCAGCCAAGATGAGGCGGACTCCTACAATGAGCAGTTCTTC,CASSQDEADSYNEQFF
.,.,TRBJ2-2,TRBV10-3,TGTGCCATCAGTCGGGAGCCGGCCGGGGAGCTGTTTTTT,CAISREPAGELFF
.,TRBD1,TRBJ2-7,TRBV28,TGTGCCAGCAGTCAAACTAACAGGGGAAGGGAACACGAGCAGTACTTC,CASSQTNRGREHEQYF
.,.,TRBJ2-1,TRBV29-1,TGCAGCGTTCTACCCCAACTCTCCTACAATGAGCAGTTCTTC,CSVLPQLSYNEQFF
.,.,TRBJ1-1,TRBV7-2,TGTGCCAGCAGCTTAGCGCGCCCGGGGACTGAAGCTTTCTTT,CASSLARPGTEAFF
few,TRBD1,TRBJ1-2,TRBV29-1,TGCAGCGTTGACAGACAGGGACAGGGGGCGGTCTATGGCTACACCTTC,CSVDRQGQGAVYGYTF
.,.,TRBJ2-1,TRBV6-5,TGTGCCAGCAGTCGTAGCGTGGAGAGCTCCTACAATGAGCAGTTCTTC,CASSRSVESSYNEQFF
.,.,TRBJ2-3,TRBV6-5,TGTGCCAGCAGTTACAAGAGTGGAGGGCGAGGCACAGATACGCAGTATTTT,CASSYKSGGRGTDTQYF